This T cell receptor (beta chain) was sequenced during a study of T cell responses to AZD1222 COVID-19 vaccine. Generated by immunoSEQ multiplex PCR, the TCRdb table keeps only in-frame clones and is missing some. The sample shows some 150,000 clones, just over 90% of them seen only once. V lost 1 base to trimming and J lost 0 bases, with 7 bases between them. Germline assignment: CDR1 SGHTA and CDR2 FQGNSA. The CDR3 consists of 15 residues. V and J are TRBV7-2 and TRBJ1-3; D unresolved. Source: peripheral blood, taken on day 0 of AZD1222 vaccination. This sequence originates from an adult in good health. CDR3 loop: CASSLEESSGNTIYF. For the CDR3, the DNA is TGTGCCAGCAGCTTAGAGGAGAGCTCTGGAAACACCATATATTTT.